This TCR beta chain is from a study of shared clonotypes between healthy human individuals. The naive CD8 population came from CD45RO-negative cells selected for CCR7, without terminally differentiated effector memory CD45RA+ cells. V shed 4 bases, J shed 3 bases, and the junction held 9 bases outside the gene matches. From germline, CDR1 is SQVTM and CDR2 ANQGSEA. The CDR3 is 15 residues long. Some clones are missing from TCRdb's copy, which holds only in-frame ones; the method was immunoSEQ multiplex PCR. The sample includes 800,000 or so clones, 90% to 98% of them seen just once. The sequence was obtained from a man aged 25 to 40 in good health. The sequenced sample was naive CD8+ T cells sorted from blood. This rearrangement joins TRBV29-1 to TRBJ2-1; TRBD2 matches at 7 bases. The CDR3 sequence: CSVGAGMLNYNEQFF. The DNA of the CDR3 is TGCAGCGTTGGAGCGGGAATGTTAAACTACAATGAGCAGTTCTTC.